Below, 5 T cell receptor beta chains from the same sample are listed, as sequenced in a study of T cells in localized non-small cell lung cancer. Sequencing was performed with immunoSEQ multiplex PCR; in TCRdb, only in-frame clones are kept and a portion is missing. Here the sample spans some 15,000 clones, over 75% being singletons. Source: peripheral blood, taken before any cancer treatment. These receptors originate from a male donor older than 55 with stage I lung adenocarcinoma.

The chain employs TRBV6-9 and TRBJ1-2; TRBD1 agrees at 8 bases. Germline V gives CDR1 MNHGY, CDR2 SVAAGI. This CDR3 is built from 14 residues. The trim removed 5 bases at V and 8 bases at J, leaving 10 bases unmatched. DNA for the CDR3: TGTGCCAGCAGTAAACAGGGGGGCGCGTCCGGCTACACCTTC. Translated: CASSKQGGASGYTF.

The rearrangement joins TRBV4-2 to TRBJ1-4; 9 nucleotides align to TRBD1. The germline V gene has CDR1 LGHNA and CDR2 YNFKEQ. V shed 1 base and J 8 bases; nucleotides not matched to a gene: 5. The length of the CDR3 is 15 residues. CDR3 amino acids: CASSQGTGAGEKLFF. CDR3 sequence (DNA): TGTGCCAGCAGCCAAGGGACAGGGGCGGGCGAAAAACTGTTTTTT.

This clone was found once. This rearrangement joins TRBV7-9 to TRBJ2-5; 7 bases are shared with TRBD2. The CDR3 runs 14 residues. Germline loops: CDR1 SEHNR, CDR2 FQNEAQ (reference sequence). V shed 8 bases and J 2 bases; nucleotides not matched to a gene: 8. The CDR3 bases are TGTGCCAGCTCTCTAGCGGAGCCGCAAGAGACCCAGTACTTC. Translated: CASSLAEPQETQYF. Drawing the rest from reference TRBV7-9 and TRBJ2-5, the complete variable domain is DTGVSQNPRHKITKRGQNVTFRCDPISEHNRLYWYRQTLGQGPEFLTYFQNEAQLEKSRLLSDRFSAERPKGSFSTLEIQRTEQGDSAMYLCASSLAEPQETQYFGPGTRLLVL.

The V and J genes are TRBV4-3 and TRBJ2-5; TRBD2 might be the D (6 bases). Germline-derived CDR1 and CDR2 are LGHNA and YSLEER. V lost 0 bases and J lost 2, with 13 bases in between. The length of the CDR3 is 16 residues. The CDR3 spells CASSQDLATGQETQYF. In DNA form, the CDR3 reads TGCGCCAGCAGCCAAGATCTAGCGACGGGACAAGAGACCCAGTACTTC.

CDR3 DNA: TGTGCCAGCAGTTCCCCCCCAGGACTGAAGAACACTGAAGCTTTCTTT. This translates into CASSSPPGLKNTEAFF. The gene calls are TRBV6-5 and TRBJ1-1; D is unclear. CDR1 is MNHEY, CDR2 SVGAGI, per germline. The CDR3 is 16 residues long. Trimming removed 4 bases from V and 1 base from J, with 16 bases in between.